This T cell receptor beta chain comes out of a study of blood T cell repertoires in COVID-19. Background on the study: T cells, B-cell-depleted T cells, or PBMCs provided the cDNA or gDNA that served as material.

In the original workflow: Reference gene primer amplification gave estimated nucleated cell counts. The repertoire was sequenced with immunoSEQ multiplex PCR; TCRdb's copy has only in-frame clones and lacks some. V and J calls and clone size are given by that table; D and trimming were obtained from the DNA. The table lists fewer than 200,000 clones, around 89% of them singletons. Sequenced sample: peripheral blood. This clonotype originated in a man aged 45-60 years who had recovered from COVID-19.

CDR3 bases: TGTGCCAGCAGCTTAGGGAGCTATTCCTACGAGCAGTACTTC. This codes for CASSLGSYSYEQYF. The chain uses TRBV13 and TRBJ2-7; D gene ambiguous. Germline loops: CDR1 PRHDT, CDR2 FYEKMQ (reference sequence). The CDR3 runs to 14 residues. V shed 0 bases and J shed 1 base, with 7 bases lying between them.